What follows describes a single TCR beta chain. In each case, RNA was isolated and then reverse transcribed into cDNA as the sequencing template. Assay: immunoSEQ multiplex PCR; the TCRdb copy retains only in-frame clones and omits some. In the table there are roughly 250,000 clones, roughly 69% of which are singletons. Obtained from alopecia areata patients were lesional scalp punch biopsies along with peripheral blood. Germline assignment: CDR1 MNHEY and CDR2 SVGAGI. Trimming left V 2 bases short and J 2 bases short, with 12 bases between. The CDR3 loop spans 15 amino acids. This specimen comes from a study of CD8+ T cells in alopecia areata. Study as a whole: Twice a day, 5 to 10 mg of oral tofacitinib was administered to treated patients.

The material was CD4+ T cells sorted from blood, obtained at week 0. This sequence was found in a human donor with alopecia areata. The chain employs TRBV6-5 and TRBJ1-1; D is unclear. The CDR3 DNA sequence: TGTGCCAGCAGTTACCTTGGAGTAGACAACACTGAAGCTTTCTTT. Residues: CASSYLGVDNTEAFF.